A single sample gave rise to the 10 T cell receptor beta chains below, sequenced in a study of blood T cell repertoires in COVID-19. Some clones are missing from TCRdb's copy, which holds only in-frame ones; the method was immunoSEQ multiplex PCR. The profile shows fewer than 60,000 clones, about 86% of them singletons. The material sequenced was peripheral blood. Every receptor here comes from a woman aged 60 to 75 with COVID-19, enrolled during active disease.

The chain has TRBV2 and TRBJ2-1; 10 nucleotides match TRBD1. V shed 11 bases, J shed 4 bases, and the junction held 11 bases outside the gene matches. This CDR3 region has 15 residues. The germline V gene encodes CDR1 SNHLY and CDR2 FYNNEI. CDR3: CALSLGTGEYNEQFF. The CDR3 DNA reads TGTGCCCTCAGTTTGGGGACAGGGGAATACAATGAGCAGTTCTTC.

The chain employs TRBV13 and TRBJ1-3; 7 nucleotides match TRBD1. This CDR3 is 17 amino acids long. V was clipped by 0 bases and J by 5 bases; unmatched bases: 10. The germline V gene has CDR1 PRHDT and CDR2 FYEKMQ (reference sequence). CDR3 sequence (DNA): TGTGCCAGCAGCTTAGGCTGGGGACAGTCGGGGAGAAACACCATATATTTT. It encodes CASSLGWGQSGRNTIYF.

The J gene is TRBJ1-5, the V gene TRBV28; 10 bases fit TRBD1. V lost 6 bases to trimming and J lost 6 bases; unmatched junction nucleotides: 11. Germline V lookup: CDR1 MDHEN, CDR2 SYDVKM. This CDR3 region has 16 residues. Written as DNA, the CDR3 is TGTGCCAGCAGACGGGACAGGGGCTTTTTTAGTCAGCCCCAGCATTTT. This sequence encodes CASRRDRGFFSQPQHF.

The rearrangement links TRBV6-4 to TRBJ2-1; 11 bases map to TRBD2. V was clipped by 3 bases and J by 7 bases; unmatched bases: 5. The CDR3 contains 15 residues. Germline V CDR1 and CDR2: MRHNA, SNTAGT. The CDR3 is CASSEELAGGNEQFF. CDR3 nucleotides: TGTGCCAGCAGTGAAGAGTTAGCGGGGGGGAATGAGCAGTTCTTC.

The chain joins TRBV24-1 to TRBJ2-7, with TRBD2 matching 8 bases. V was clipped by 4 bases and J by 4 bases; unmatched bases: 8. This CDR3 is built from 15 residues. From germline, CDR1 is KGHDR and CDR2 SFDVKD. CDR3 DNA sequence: TGTGCCACCAGTGACCCAGGGACTAGTTTATACGAGCAGTACTTC. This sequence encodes CATSDPGTSLYEQYF.

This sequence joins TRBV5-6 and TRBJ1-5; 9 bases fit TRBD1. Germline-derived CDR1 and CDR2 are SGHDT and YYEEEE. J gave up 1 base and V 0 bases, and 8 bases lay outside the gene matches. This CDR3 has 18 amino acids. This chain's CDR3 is CASSLGTGERMSNQPQHF. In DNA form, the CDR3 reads TGTGCCAGCAGCTTGGGGACAGGGGAGCGGATGAGCAATCAGCCCCAGCATTTT.

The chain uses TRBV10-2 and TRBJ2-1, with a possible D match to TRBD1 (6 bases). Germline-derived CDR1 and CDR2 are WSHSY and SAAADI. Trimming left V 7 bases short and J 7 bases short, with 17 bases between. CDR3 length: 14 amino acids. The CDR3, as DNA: TGCGCCAGCATTGTGGGGCAGGGGTGGAATGAGCAGTTCTTC. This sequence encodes CASIVGQGWNEQFF.

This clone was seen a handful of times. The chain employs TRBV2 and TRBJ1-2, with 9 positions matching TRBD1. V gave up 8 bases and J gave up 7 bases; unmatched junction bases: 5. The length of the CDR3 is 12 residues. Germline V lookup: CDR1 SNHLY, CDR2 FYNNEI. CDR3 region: CASGGQGGGYTF. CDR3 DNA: TGTGCCAGCGGGGGACAGGGTGGTGGCTACACCTTC.

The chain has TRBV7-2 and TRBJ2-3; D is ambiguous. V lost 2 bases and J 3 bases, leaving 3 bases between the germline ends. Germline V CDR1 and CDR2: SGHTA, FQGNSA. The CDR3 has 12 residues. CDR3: CASSLSTDTQYF. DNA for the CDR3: TGTGCCAGCAGCTTATCAACAGATACGCAGTATTTT.

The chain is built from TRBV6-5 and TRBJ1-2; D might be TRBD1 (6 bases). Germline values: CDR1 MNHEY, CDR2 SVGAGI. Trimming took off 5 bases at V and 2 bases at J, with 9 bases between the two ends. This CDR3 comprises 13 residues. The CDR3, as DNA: TGTGCCAGCAGTCGCACAGGGAACTATGGCTACACCTTC. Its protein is CASSRTGNYGYTF.